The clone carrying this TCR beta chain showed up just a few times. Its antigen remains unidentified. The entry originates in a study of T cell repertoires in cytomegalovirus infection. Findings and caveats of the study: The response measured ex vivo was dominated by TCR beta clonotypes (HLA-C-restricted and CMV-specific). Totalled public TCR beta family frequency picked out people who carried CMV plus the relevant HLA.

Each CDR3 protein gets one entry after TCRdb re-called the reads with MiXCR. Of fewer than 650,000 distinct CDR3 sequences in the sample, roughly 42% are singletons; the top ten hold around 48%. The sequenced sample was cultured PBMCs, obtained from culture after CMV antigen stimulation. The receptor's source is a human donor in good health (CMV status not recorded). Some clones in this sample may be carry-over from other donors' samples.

CDR3 bases: TGCGCCAGCAGCCTCGGGAAGGGGGACTATAGCAATCAGCCCCAGCATTTT. It encodes CASSLGKGDYSNQPQHF. The rearrangement joins TRBV4-1 to TRBJ1-5, with D perhaps TRBD1 (6 bases). CDR3 length equals 17 residues. The V gene's germline CDR1 is MGHRA and CDR2 YSYEKL. Trimming shortened V by 4 bases and J by 0 bases, and 16 bases separated the two germline ends.